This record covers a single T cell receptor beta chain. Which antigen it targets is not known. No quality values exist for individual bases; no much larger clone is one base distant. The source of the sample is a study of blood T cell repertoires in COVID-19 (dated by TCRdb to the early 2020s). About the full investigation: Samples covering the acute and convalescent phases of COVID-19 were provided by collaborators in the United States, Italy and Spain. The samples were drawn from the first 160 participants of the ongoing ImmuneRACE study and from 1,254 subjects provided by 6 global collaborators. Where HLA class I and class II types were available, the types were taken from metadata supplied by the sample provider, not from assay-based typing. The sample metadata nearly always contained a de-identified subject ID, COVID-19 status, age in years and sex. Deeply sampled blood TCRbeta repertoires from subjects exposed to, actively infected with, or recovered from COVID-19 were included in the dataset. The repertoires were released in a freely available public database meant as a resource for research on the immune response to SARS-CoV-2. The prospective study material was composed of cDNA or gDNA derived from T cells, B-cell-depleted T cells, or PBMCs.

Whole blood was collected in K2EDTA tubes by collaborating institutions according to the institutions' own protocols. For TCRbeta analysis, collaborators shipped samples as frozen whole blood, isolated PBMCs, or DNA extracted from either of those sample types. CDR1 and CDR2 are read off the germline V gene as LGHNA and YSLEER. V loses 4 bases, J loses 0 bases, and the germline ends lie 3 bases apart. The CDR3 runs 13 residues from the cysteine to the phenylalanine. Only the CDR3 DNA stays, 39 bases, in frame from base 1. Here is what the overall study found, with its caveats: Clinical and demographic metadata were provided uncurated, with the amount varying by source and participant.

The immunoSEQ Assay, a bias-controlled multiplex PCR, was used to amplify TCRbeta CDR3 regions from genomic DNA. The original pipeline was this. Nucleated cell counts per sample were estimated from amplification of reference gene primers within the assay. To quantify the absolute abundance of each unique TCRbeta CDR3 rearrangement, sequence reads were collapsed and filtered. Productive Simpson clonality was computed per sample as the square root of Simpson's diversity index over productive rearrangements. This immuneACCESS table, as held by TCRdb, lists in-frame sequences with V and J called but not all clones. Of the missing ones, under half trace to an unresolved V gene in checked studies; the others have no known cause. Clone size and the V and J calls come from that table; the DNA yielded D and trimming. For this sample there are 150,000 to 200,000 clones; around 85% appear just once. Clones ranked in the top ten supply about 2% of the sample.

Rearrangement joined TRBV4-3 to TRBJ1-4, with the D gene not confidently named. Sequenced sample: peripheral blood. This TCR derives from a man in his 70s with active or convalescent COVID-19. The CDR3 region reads CASSPSTNEKLFF. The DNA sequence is TGCGCCAGCAGCCCCTCAACTAATGAAAAACTGTTTTTT.